The entry below gives a single TCR beta chain sequence along with its context. V lost 6 bases to trimming and J lost 3 bases; unmatched junction nucleotides: 7. Germline CDR1 KGHSH, CDR2 LQKENI. The CDR3 is 14 residues long. The sample belongs to a study of T cell responses to AZD1222 COVID-19 vaccine. Measured with immunoSEQ multiplex PCR; TCRdb has only the in-frame clones, and not every one. The sample records around 140,000 clones, approximately 92% being singletons. This receptor was obtained from an adult who received the AZD1222 COVID-19 vaccine. Sequences were derived from peripheral blood, sampled 28 days after the second AZD1222 dose. This chain joins TRBV18 and TRBJ2-5, with TRBD1 matching 7 bases. Here the CDR3 reads CASSPTGMEETQYF. DNA of the CDR3: TGTGCCAGCTCGCCGACAGGGATGGAAGAGACCCAGTACTTC.